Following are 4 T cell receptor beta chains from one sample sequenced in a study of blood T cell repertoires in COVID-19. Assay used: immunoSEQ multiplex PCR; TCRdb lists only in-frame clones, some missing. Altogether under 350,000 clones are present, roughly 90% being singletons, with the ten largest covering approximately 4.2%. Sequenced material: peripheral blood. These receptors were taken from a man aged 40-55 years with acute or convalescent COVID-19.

The CDR3 DNA is TGTGCCAGCAGCAACGCCATCTTCCTAGCGGGGGGCCATTGTTACAATGAGCAGTTCTTC. Translation: CASSNAIFLAGGHCYNEQFF. V and J are TRBV21-1 and TRBJ2-1; the D call TRBD2 from the table was never checked on the DNA. TRBV21-1 is assigned pseudogene status. The CDR3 is made up of 20 amino acids.

The CDR3 coding sequence is TGTGCCATCAGTGCGTTAATGATAGATGGCTACACCTTC. Protein sequence: CAISALMIDGYTF. This chain joins TRBV10-3 and TRBJ1-2, with D unresolved. The germline V and J ends were trimmed by 4 bases and 6 bases, with 12 bases remaining between them. There are 13 residues in the CDR3. Per germline, CDR1 ENHRY and CDR2 SYGVKD.

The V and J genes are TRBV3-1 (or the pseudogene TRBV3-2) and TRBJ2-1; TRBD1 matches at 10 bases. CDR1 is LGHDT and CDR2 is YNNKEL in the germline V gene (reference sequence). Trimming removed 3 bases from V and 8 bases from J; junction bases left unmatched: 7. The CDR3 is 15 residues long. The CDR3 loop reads CASSQGQGLRYEQFF. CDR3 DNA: TGTGCCAGCAGCCAGGGACAGGGGTTGCGCTATGAGCAGTTCTTC.

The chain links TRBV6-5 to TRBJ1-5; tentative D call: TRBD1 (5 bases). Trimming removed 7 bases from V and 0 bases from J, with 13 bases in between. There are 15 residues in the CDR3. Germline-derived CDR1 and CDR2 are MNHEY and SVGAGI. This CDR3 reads CASNHPTDSNQPQHF. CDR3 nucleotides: TGTGCCAGCAACCATCCGACAGATAGCAATCAGCCCCAGCATTTT.